Below, 15 T cell receptor beta chains from the same sample are listed, as sequenced in a study of human T cells and chemical hapten exposure. Time point of the sample: patch test 1, 2 weeks after DPC sensitization. Regarding treatment: therapeutic diphenylcyclopropenone sensitization with weekly scalp DPC. In TCRdb, the RACE reads were re-called with MiXCR into one record per CDR3 protein. The repertoire holds around 380,000 distinct CDR3 sequences, with roughly 5% as singletons. The material sequenced was whole blood, taken in connection with sensitization to the hapten diphenylcyclopropenone (DPC). These receptor sequences come from a woman aged 45-65 years with alopecia areata. Some clones in this sample may be carry-over from other donors' samples.

The chain links TRBV6-5 to TRBJ2-1; 7 bases fit TRBD2. The CDR3 runs to 14 residues. The V segment lost 6 bases and the J segment 2 bases; nucleotides outside the gene matches: 4. From germline, CDR1 is MNHEY and CDR2 SVGAGI. The chain's CDR3 is CASSTGTTYNEQFF. For the CDR3, the DNA is TGTGCCAGCAGCACCGGGACTACCTACAATGAGCAGTTCTTC.

The chain is built from TRBV7-9 and TRBJ2-1; 7 nucleotides agree with TRBD1. The V gene's germline CDR1 is SEHNR and CDR2 FQNEAQ (reference sequence). Trimming cost V 4 bases and J 12 bases; bases outside gene matches: 3. The CDR3 runs to 11 residues. The CDR3 loop reads CASSSTGLQFF. CDR3 in DNA: TGTGCCAGCAGCTCGACAGGGCTGCAGTTCTTC.

There are a few counts of this clonotype. The chain combines TRBV18 with TRBJ1-1, with 7 nucleotides matching TRBD1. Trimming removed 6 bases from V and 7 bases from J; junction bases left unmatched: 11. CDR3 length: 14 amino acids. Germline CDR1 reads KGHSH; CDR2 reads LQKENI. The CDR3: CASSLTGEVGEAFF. CDR3 in DNA: TGTGCCAGCTCCCTTACAGGGGAGGTAGGTGAAGCTTTCTTT.

The CDR3 spells CASSLPMTGGNSPLHF. CDR3 nucleotides: TGTGCCAGCAGCCTCCCCATGACAGGTGGCAATTCACCCCTCCACTTT. The rearrangement joins TRBV28 to TRBJ1-6; possibly TRBD1 for D (6 bases). This CDR3 is built from 16 residues. The V end was cut by 6 bases, the J end by 7 bases, with 19 bases between. Germline V gives CDR1 MDHEN, CDR2 SYDVKM.

This clonotype appeared a few times. J is TRBJ2-3 and V is TRBV28; 9 bases fit TRBD1. There are 17 residues in the CDR3. V lost 5 bases to trimming and J lost 3 bases; unmatched junction nucleotides: 12. Germline V CDR1 and CDR2: MDHEN, SYDVKM. CDR3: CASSIRYRGRLTDTQYF. CDR3 nucleotide sequence: TGTGCCAGCAGTATACGTTACAGGGGGCGTCTAACAGATACGCAGTATTTT.

This clonotype was seen a handful of times. The CDR3 region has the DNA TGTGCCAGCAGTTTATCCTACCGGCCTAACGAGCAGTACTTC. Translated: CASSLSYRPNEQYF. V usage is TRBV28 and J usage is TRBJ2-7; D is uncertain. This CDR3 contains 14 residues. Trimming stripped 1 base from V and 5 bases from J, with 12 bases between. CDR1 is MDHEN, CDR2 SYDVKM, per germline.

This clonotype occurred many times. This chain uses TRBV29-1 with TRBJ2-7; D unresolved. CDR1 and CDR2 from the germline V gene are SQVTM and ANQGSEA. The CDR3 sequence is 12 residues long. V lost 4 bases and J 3 bases, leaving 10 bases between the germline ends. In nucleotides, the CDR3 is TGCAGCGTTGTCGGTTTTGACTACGAGCAGTACTTC. Amino acids: CSVVGFDYEQYF.

This clonotype was detected ten times or more. The chain is built from TRBV12-3 or TRBV12-4 and TRBJ1-1; unclear D gene. This CDR3 spans 14 amino acids. Trimming shortened V by 3 bases and J by 9 bases, and 17 bases separated the two germline ends. CDR3 sequence (DNA): TGTGCCAGCAGTTTCCCCCGAAAGGGCGGAAAAGCTTTCTTT. Its protein product is CASSFPRKGGKAFF.

This clonotype was counted many times. At one end the junction does not follow the germline gene, possibly because of a read error. This sequence joins TRBV12-3 or TRBV12-4 and TRBJ1-4; D gene ambiguous. CDR3 size: 11 residues. The DNA of the CDR3 is TGTGCCAGCAGCTTAGGAGAAAAACTGTTTTTT. Translated: CASSLGEKLFF.

A word on this clonotype: This could be a read error, since a much larger clone is one nucleotide away. The V call is TRBV4-2, the J call TRBJ2-1, with a weak D call TRBD2 (5 bases). V lost 1 base, J lost 6 bases, and 13 bases lay in between. This CDR3 contains 15 residues. Germline-derived CDR1 and CDR2 are LGHNA and YNFKEQ. The CDR3 coding sequence is TGTGCCAGCAGCCAAGGGAAGCTAGCTGCCAATGAGCAGTTCTTC. Translated, it gives CASSQGKLAANEQFF.

The chain recombines TRBV7-9 with TRBJ2-2, with D possibly TRBD1 on 6 matching bases. V was cut by 5 bases and J by 0 bases, with 13 bases left in between. There are 16 residues in the CDR3. Germline CDR1 and CDR2: SEHNR and FQNEAQ (reference sequence). The CDR3: CASSLPGTSNTGELFF. In DNA form, the CDR3 reads TGTGCCAGCAGCCTACCCGGGACATCGAACACCGGGGAGCTGTTTTTT. Full variable domain (rest looked up from reference TRBV7-9 and TRBJ2-2): DTGVSQNPRHKITKRGQNVTFRCDPISEHNRLYWYRQTLGQGPEFLTYFQNEAQLEKSRLLSDRFSAERPKGSFSTLEIQRTEQGDSAMYLCASSLPGTSNTGELFFGEGSRLTVL.

This clonotype has just a few counts. The V gene is TRBV29-1, the J gene TRBJ1-1, with a possible D match to TRBD1 (5 bases). CDR1 and CDR2 (germline): SQVTM, ANQGSEA. Trimming pared 4 bases from V and 0 bases from J, leaving 12 bases between. The CDR3 contains 14 residues. CDR3 nucleotide sequence: TGCAGCGTTGCCAGGGCGGTAGTGAACACTGAAGCTTTCTTT. It translates to CSVARAVVNTEAFF.

This clonotype was counted only a few times. V gene TRBV12-5 combines with J gene TRBJ2-7; TRBD1 is a possible D gene (5 bases). The germline gives CDR1 LGHNT, CDR2 FRNRAP. V lost 7 bases and J lost 3, with 16 bases in between. CDR3 length: 14 amino acids. In DNA, the CDR3 is TGTGCTAGTGCCTCAGGGTTAGGGTTCTACGAGCAGTACTTC. It codes for CASASGLGFYEQYF.

The CDR3 nucleotides read TGCGCCAGCAGCGGGGGGACAGGGGCGAAATCCACAGATACGCAGTATTTT. Translated, it gives CASSGGTGAKSTDTQYF. V is TRBV5-1 and J is TRBJ2-3; 10 nucleotides agree with TRBD1. The CDR3 runs 17 residues. CDR1 and CDR2 (germline): SGHRS, YFSETQ. The junction had 10 bases not matched to a gene; V was cut back by 4 bases and J by 2 bases. The entire variable domain, with the rest obtained from reference TRBV5-1 and TRBJ2-3, is as follows: KAGVTQTPRYLIKTRGQQVTLSCSPISGHRSVSWYQQTPGQGLQFLFEYFSETQRNKGNFPGRFSGRQFSNSRSEMNVSTLELGDSALYLCASSGGTGAKSTDTQYFGPGTRLTVL.

The V gene is TRBV20-1, the J gene TRBJ2-7, with TRBD2 matching 8 bases. Germline-derived CDR1 and CDR2 are DFQATT and SNEGSKA (reference sequence). This CDR3 is built from 12 residues. Trimming removed 6 bases from V and 7 bases from J; junction bases left unmatched: 8. CDR3 sequence reads: CSARRLASEQYF. CDR3 in DNA: TGCAGTGCGAGGAGACTAGCGAGTGAGCAGTACTTC.